This T cell receptor beta chain was sequenced during a study of T cells expressing NK-cell markers. This CDR3 region has 16 residues. Synthesis of TCR beta cDNA relied on 5'RACE template switching carrying UMIs. TCRdb re-called the 5' RACE reads and gives one entry per CDR3 protein, without DNA. The sample totals 500,000 to 700,000 distinct CDR3 sequences. What was sequenced was blood T cells: a sorted CD56 or NKG2C T cell subset, CD4+ or CD8+ T cells, or bulk PBMC T cells (not recorded which). The rearrangement links TRBV12-3 or TRBV12-4 to TRBJ2-1; without DNA, the TCRdb call of TRBD2 cannot be checked. The receptor was isolated from a man younger than 35 in good health. The CDR3: CASSLARLAGTDEQFF.